These T cell receptor beta chains were read from a single sample in a study of T cell responses to AZD1222 COVID-19 vaccine. TCRdb's copy holds only in-frame clones and misses some; the assay was immunoSEQ multiplex PCR. In the table there are 100,000 to 130,000 clones, roughly 89% of which are singletons. The sequenced sample was peripheral blood, obtained on day 0 of MenACWY control vaccination. The receptors originated from an adult in good health. The CDR3 runs from the conserved cysteine through the conserved F or W. The D gene is left open where the match is weak. Clone size, where shown, is once, few, many, or a class for clones that have expanded.

TRBJ2-7 . . TRBV12-3/TRBV12-4 TGTGCCAGCAGTTCCGGGGACTTCTACGAGCAGTACTTC CASSSGDFYEQYF
TRBJ1-2 . TRBD1 TRBV5-1 TGCGCCAGCAGCCTCGGGACAGGGTTACGCGGCTACACCTTC CASSLGTGLRGYTF
TRBJ2-7 . . TRBV7-2 TGTGCCAGCAGCTTAGGGAATGGGTACGAGCAGTACTTC CASSLGNGYEQYF
TRBJ2-5 . . TRBV3-1/TRBV3-2 TGTGCCAGCAGCCAAGAAGTAAGGGCTTGGGAGACCCAGTACTTC CASSQEVRAWETQYF
TRBJ2-3 . TRBD1 TRBV6-5 TGTGCCACCGAGGACAGGGGAGGCACAGATACGCAGTATTTT CATEDRGGTDTQYF
TRBJ2-7 . . TRBV7-2 TGTGCCAGCAGCTTCAGTGGTTCCGAGCAGTACTTC CASSFSGSEQYF
TRBJ1-6 . TRBD1 TRBV30 TGTGCCTGGACTGGGACAGGAGCAGGCTCACCCCTCCACTTT CAWTGTGAGSPLHF
TRBJ2-1 . TRBD1 TRBV19 TGTGCCAGTAGTCCCGGACAGGGGGCTGTTTGGAGCTCCTACAATGAGCAGTTCTTC CASSPGQGAVWSSYNEQFF
TRBJ1-4 . TRBD1 TRBV6-5 TGTGCCAGCAGTACAACAGGGGTTCTAGATGAAAAACTGTTTTTT CASSTTGVLDEKLFF
TRBJ1-1 few . TRBV5-8 TGTGCCAGCAGCTTCCAACAGGCGAACACTGAAGCTTTCTTT CASSFQQANTEAFF
TRBJ1-3 . . TRBV2 TGTGCCAGCAGTGGGTCGGGGGGCCCTGGAAACACCATATATTTT CASSGSGGPGNTIYF
TRBJ2-3 . . TRBV5-1 TGCGCCAGCAGCTTGTTCCCCTTGGCACAGGCGGGGCATACGCAGTATTTT CASSLFPLAQAGHTQYF
TRBJ2-5 . TRBD1 TRBV19 TGTGCCAGTAAAGTCTCCAGGGGGCGCGGAGAGACCCAGTACTTC CASKVSRGRGETQYF
TRBJ1-2 . . TRBV7-9 TGTGCCAGCAGCCTAGTGCGGCTCAAAGACTATGGCTACACCTTC CASSLVRLKDYGYTF
TRBJ1-5 few . TRBV7-2 TGTGCCAGCAGCTTAGGGCAGGGTAGTCAGCCCCAGCATTTT CASSLGQGSQPQHF
TRBJ2-3 . TRBD2 TRBV29-1 TGCAGCGCCCGGGGGGGATCAGATACGCAGTATTTT CSARGGSDTQYF
TRBJ1-2 . . TRBV3-1/TRBV3-2 TGTGCCAGCAGCCAAGTCGGAGGGATAGGCTATGGCTACACCTTC CASSQVGGIGYGYTF
TRBJ1-2 once . TRBV5-1 TGCGCCAGCAGCTTGTCAGGCAGGGTTTATGATGGCTACACCTTC CASSLSGRVYDGYTF
TRBJ2-3 once . TRBV7-2 TGTGCCAGCAGCTTTGCAGTCACAGATACGCAGTATTTT CASSFAVTDTQYF
TRBJ2-2 . . TRBV27 TGTGCCAGCAGTTTAAGCCTACCGGGCTTTAACACCGGGGAGCTGTTTTTT CASSLSLPGFNTGELFF
TRBJ2-7 . . TRBV5-6 TGTGCCAGCAGCCTGACGGCCTCCTACGAGCAGTACTTC CASSLTASYEQYF
TRBJ2-7 . TRBD2 TRBV7-2 TGTGCCAGCAGCTTTGCGGGGGCCTACGAGCAGTACTTC CASSFAGAYEQYF
TRBJ1-5 . . TRBV18 TGTGCCAGCTCACCAGGCGGTAGCAATCAGCCCCAGCATTTT CASSPGGSNQPQHF
TRBJ2-6 . TRBD2 TRBV3-1/TRBV3-2 TGTGCCAGCAGCCAAATAGCGGGGGGGCCTGGGGCCAACGTCCTGACTTTC CASSQIAGGPGANVLTF
TRBJ2-6 . . TRBV10-1 TGCGCCAGCAGTGATGGGGGGCCGGGGGCCAACGTCCTGACTTTC CASSDGGPGANVLTF
TRBJ1-5 . . TRBV25-1 TGTGCCAGCAGTGCAGGGAGCAATCAGCCCCAGCATTTT CASSAGSNQPQHF